This record covers a single T cell receptor (beta chain). Its antigen is not identified. Germline V CDR1 and CDR2: SGHRS, YFSETQ. CDR3 length equals 15 residues. V was clipped by 4 bases and J by 1 base, with 13 bases between them. Thyroid surgery took place with no prior treatment in any patient. The sample belongs to a study of metastatic and nonmetastatic thyroid tumors. Across the whole study: Repertoires of blood and of tissue (tumor or nodule) from malignant and benign thyroid patients were compared. Study conclusions and caveats: Versus benign nodules, malignant thyroid tumors reportedly had significantly higher TCR beta diversity, in blood and tumor.

Original handling: CDR3 was compared across clinicopathological groups, and the resulting differences were used to build a distant-metastasis classifier for papillary thyroid cancer. TCRdb ran MiXCR on the PCR reads. TCRdb assigned the V and J calls; the authors' analysis was not used. The repertoire holds about 70,000 clones, with more than 15% as singletons. The sequenced sample was blood. The origin of this receptor is a female donor with papillary thyroid cancer or a benign thyroid nodule (not recorded which). Some clones in this sample may be carry-over from other donors' samples. The chain links TRBV5-1 to TRBJ2-3; tentatively, D is TRBD1 (6 bases). The CDR3 sequence is CASSEGTLRTDTQYF. The CDR3 DNA reads as TGCGCCAGCAGCGAGGGGACACTACGCACAGATACGCAGTATTTT. Complete variable domain (other parts from reference TRBV5-1 and TRBJ2-3): KAGVTQTPRYLIKTRGQQVTLSCSPISGHRSVSWYQQTPGQGLQFLFEYFSETQRNKGNFPGRFSGRQFSNSRSEMNVSTLELGDSALYLCASSEGTLRTDTQYFGPGTRLTVL.